Listed below are T cell receptor beta chains from one sample, sequenced in a study of blood T cells in healthy people across ages. MiXCR, applied by TCRdb to the 5' RACE reads, yields one record per CDR3 protein. The sample carries roughly 800,000 distinct CDR3 sequences, 55% to 70% recorded once. The material sequenced was blood. The receptors stem from a man aged 30 to 45 in good health. CDR3s include the opening cysteine and the closing phenylalanine or tryptophan. Each record gives: J gene, V gene, CDR3 protein.

J: TRBJ2-7; V: TRBV4-1; CDR3: CASSLSPGTATYEQYF
J: TRBJ2-2; V: TRBV10-3; CDR3: CAISETGTDANTGELFF
J: TRBJ2-3; V: TRBV11-2; CDR3: CASIPGYGADTQYF
J: TRBJ2-1; V: TRBV7-2; CDR3: CASSSLPSSYNEQFF
J: TRBJ2-7; V: TRBV2; CDR3: CASSGTGGPYF
J: TRBJ2-4; V: TRBV29-1; CDR3: CSVEVGQGNIQYF
J: NA; V: TRBV20-1; CDR3: CSASATIQVLGEQYF
J: TRBJ1-1; V: TRBV20-1; CDR3: CSARGETDTEAFF
J: TRBJ1-2; V: TRBV12-3/TRBV12-4; CDR3: CASSLAGSYENYGYTF
J: TRBJ2-7; V: TRBV6-1; CDR3: CASKIGPGTSGTYEQYF
J: TRBJ2-3; V: TRBV12-3/TRBV12-4; CDR3: CASRPGPGHTNTQYF
J: TRBJ2-7; V: TRBV7-6; CDR3: CASSLGDSQLYEQYF
J: TRBJ2-7; V: TRBV4-2; CDR3: CASSQDGTSGGYEQYF
J: TRBJ2-1; V: TRBV28; CDR3: CASSLTRAIGNEQFF
J: TRBJ2-3; V: TRBV12-3/TRBV12-4; CDR3: CASSFWSRLSTDTQYF
J: TRBJ2-6; V: TRBV7-9; CDR3: CASSLGGQPTHSGANVLTF
J: TRBJ2-5; V: TRBV7-2; CDR3: CASSFGQGARETQYF
J: TRBJ2-1; V: TRBV6-2/TRBV6-3; CDR3: CASSYGVSNEQFF
J: NA; V: TRBV7-2; CDR3: CASSLAGQGTHEQYF
J: TRBJ2-5; V: TRBV29-1; CDR3: CSVGGGTQYF
J: TRBJ2-3; V: TRBV9; CDR3: CASSVHPADRRRRDTQYF
J: TRBJ2-3; V: TRBV7-2; CDR3: CASSDRLAGVTDTQYF
J: TRBJ1-2; V: TRBV20-1; CDR3: CSAKLTENYGYTF
J: TRBJ2-5; V: TRBV9; CDR3: CASSVGTGGPGETQYF
J: TRBJ2-5; V: TRBV14; CDR3: CASSQDLGVRQYF
J: TRBJ2-1; V: TRBV15; CDR3: CATGGSSPNEQFF
J: TRBJ1-5; V: TRBV14; CDR3: CASSQEVPRQTNQPQHF
J: TRBJ2-7; V: TRBV7-2; CDR3: CASSPRVYEQYF
J: TRBJ2-7; V: TRBV7-2; CDR3: CASSSQPGGSYEQYF
J: TRBJ2-1; V: TRBV7-2; CDR3: CASSPWDRGSNEQFF